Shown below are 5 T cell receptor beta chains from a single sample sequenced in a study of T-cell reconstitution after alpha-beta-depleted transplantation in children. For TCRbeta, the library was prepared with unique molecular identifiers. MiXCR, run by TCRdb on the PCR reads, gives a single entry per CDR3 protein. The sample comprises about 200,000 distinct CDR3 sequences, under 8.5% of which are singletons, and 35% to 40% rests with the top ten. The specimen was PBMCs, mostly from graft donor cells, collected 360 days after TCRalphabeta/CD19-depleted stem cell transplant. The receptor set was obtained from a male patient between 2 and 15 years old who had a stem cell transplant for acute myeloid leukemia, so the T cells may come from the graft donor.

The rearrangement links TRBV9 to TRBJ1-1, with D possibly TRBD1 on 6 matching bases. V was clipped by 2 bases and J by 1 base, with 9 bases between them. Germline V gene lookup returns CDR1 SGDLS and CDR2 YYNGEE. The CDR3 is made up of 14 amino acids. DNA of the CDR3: TGTGCCAGCAGCGTTAGCAGGGGGAACACTGAAGCTTTCTTT. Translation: CASSVSRGNTEAFF.

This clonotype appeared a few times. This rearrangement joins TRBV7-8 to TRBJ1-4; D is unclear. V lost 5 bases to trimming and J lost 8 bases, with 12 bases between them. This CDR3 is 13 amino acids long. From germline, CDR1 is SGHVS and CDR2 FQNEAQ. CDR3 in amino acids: CASSVRVWEKLFF. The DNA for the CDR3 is TGTGCCAGCAGCGTCCGGGTGTGGGAAAAACTGTTTTTT.

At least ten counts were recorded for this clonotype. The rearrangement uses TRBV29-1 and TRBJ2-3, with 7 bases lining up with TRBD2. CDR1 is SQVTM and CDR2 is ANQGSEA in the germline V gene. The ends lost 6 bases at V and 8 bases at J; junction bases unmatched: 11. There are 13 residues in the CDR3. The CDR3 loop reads CSVEGGSRGTQYF. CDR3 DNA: TGCAGCGTGGAGGGAGGGTCGCGGGGTACGCAGTATTTT.

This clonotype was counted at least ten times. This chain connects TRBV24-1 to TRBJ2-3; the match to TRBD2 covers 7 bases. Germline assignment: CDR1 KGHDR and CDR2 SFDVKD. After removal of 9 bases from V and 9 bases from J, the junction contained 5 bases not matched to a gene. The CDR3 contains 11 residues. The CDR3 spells CATGEGRTQYF. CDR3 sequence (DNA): TGTGCCACCGGGGAGGGGAGGACGCAGTATTTT.

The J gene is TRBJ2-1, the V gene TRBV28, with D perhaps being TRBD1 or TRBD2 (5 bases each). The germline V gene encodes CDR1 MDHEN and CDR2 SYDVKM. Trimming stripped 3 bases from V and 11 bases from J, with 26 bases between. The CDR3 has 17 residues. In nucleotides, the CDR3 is TGTGCCAGCAGTTTTTCAGGGTGGCTAGCCGATTACCGTAAGCAGTTCTTC. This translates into CASSFSGWLADYRKQFF.